Following are 4 T cell receptor beta chains from one sample sequenced in a study of T cell responses to AZD1222 COVID-19 vaccine. Produced via immunoSEQ multiplex PCR; TCRdb's table is partial and in-frame only. The table has around 84,000 clones, over 75% seen once. Sequences were derived from peripheral blood, sampled on day 0 of AZD1222 vaccination. The source is an adult in good health.

This clone appeared once. J is TRBJ1-2 and V is TRBV7-8, with 9 nucleotides matching TRBD1. V was pared by 8 bases and J by 5 bases, with 9 bases of the junction left unmatched. The CDR3 extends over 14 amino acids. Germline-derived CDR1 and CDR2 are SGHVS and FQNEAQ. In DNA form, the CDR3 reads TGTGCCAGCCTATCTCGGGACAGGGCTTATGGCTACACCTTC. Its protein is CASLSRDRAYGYTF.

This rearrangement joins TRBV27 to TRBJ2-7; D not resolved. V was shortened by 2 bases and J by 3 bases, with 8 bases between the two germline ends. CDR1 MNHEY and CDR2 SMNVEV come from the germline V gene (reference sequence). CDR3 length: 13 residues. This CDR3 reads CASSLGLDYEQYF. CDR3 DNA: TGTGCCAGCAGTTTAGGGCTAGACTACGAGCAGTACTTC.

V is TRBV28 and J is TRBJ1-2; D is ambiguous. In germline, CDR1 is MDHEN, CDR2 SYDVKM. Trimming removed 8 bases from V and 0 bases from J, with 7 bases in between. This CDR3 region has 12 residues. The CDR3 region is CASLNTNYGYTF. The CDR3, as DNA: TGTGCCAGCCTCAATACTAACTATGGCTACACCTTC.

The chain uses TRBV5-1 and TRBJ1-5; the D gene is possibly TRBD1 (5 bases). The germline V and J ends were trimmed by 0 bases and 4 bases, with 14 bases remaining between them. The CDR3 consists of 16 residues. Germline assignment: CDR1 SGHRS and CDR2 YFSETQ. The CDR3 protein is CASSLGVQGGNQPQHF. CDR3 DNA sequence: TGCGCCAGCAGCTTGGGTGTTCAGGGCGGAAATCAGCCCCAGCATTTT.